Following are 21 T cell receptor beta chains from one sample sequenced in a study of blood T cell repertoires in COVID-19. Only in-frame clones appear in the TCRdb table, and some are missing; sequencing was by immunoSEQ multiplex PCR. The sample consists of under 200,000 clones, approximately 87% of them appearing once. The sample was PBMCs or T cells enriched from blood (not recorded which). The receptors derive from a woman aged 50 to 60 who had recovered from COVID-19.

The chain recombines TRBV30 with TRBJ1-4; TRBD1 is a possible D gene (6 bases). This CDR3 comprises 12 residues. Per germline, CDR1 GTSNPN and CDR2 SVGIG (reference sequence). Trimming cost V 5 bases and J 6 bases, with 10 bases left between them. CDR3 sequence: CAWAEGDEKLFF. CDR3 nucleotides: TGTGCCTGGGCAGAGGGGGATGAAAAACTGTTTTTT.

V and J are TRBV7-3 and TRBJ1-1, with D uncertain. Germline lookup yields CDR1 SGHTA and CDR2 FQGTGA. This CDR3 has 13 residues. V was trimmed by 6 bases and J by 4 bases, leaving 12 bases between them. The CDR3 protein is CASSFSQVTEAFF. CDR3 nucleotides: TGTGCCAGCAGTTTTTCTCAGGTCACTGAAGCTTTCTTT.

This chain uses TRBV7-9 with TRBJ2-3; 12 positions match TRBD2. This CDR3 region has 17 residues. Germline V gene sequence: CDR1 SEHNR, CDR2 FQNEAQ (reference sequence). The V gene end was trimmed by 5 bases and the J gene end by 0 bases; junction bases not matched to a gene: 6. CDR3 DNA: TGTGCCAGCAGCCTTCGACTAGCGGGAGTTAGCACAGATACGCAGTATTTT. As protein: CASSLRLAGVSTDTQYF. Using reference TRBV7-9 and TRBJ2-3 for the parts outside the CDR3, the full variable domain is DTGVSQNPRHKITKRGQNVTFRCDPISEHNRLYWYRQTLGQGPEFLTYFQNEAQLEKSRLLSDRFSAERPKGSFSTLEIQRTEQGDSAMYLCASSLRLAGVSTDTQYFGPGTRLTVL.

The chain employs TRBV28 and TRBJ2-7; 7 positions agree with TRBD1. The CDR3 covers 13 residues. After removal of 4 bases from V and 4 bases from J, the junction contained 4 bases not matched to a gene. Germline CDR1 and CDR2: MDHEN and SYDVKM. The CDR3 DNA follows: TGTGCCAGCAGTTCAGGGGGTCATTACGAGCAGTACGTC. Translation: CASSSGGHYEQYV.

The genes are TRBV27 and TRBJ1-5; 10 nucleotides match TRBD1. CDR3 size: 14 residues. Germline-derived CDR1 and CDR2 are MNHEY and SMNVEV (reference sequence). V lost 5 bases to trimming and J lost 2 bases; unmatched junction nucleotides: 0. The CDR3 nucleotides read TGTGCCAGCAGTGGACAGGGGGGCAATCAGCCCCAGCATTTT. This sequence encodes CASSGQGGNQPQHF.

V is TRBV2 and J is TRBJ1-4; 10 bases map to TRBD1. Germline CDR1 reads SNHLY; CDR2 reads FYNNEI. The CDR3 length is 15 residues. V lost 6 bases, J lost 7 bases, and 8 bases stayed unmatched. CDR3 nucleotides: TGTGCCAGCAGGGAGAGGGACAGGGGAAGTGAAAAACTGTTTTTT. This sequence encodes CASRERDRGSEKLFF.

This clone was recorded once. The rearrangement joins TRBV28 to TRBJ2-3, with TRBD2 matching over 7 bases. CDR3 length: 15 amino acids. The germline V gene encodes CDR1 MDHEN and CDR2 SYDVKM. With 4 bases clipped from V and 1 base from J, the junction kept 5 bases outside the gene matches. CDR3 sequence: CASSSIRGGTDTQYF. In DNA, the CDR3 is TGTGCCAGCAGTTCGATACGGGGGGGCACAGATACGCAGTATTTT.

This clone has more than one count but fewer than ten. The chain recombines TRBV18 with TRBJ2-5, with 8 nucleotides matching TRBD2. Germline CDR1 reads KGHSH; CDR2 reads LQKENI. V dropped 2 bases and J dropped 10; count of bases not matched to a gene: 9. The CDR3 has 14 residues. CDR3 sequence reads: CASSPRESGRVQYF. CDR3 nucleotide sequence: TGTGCCAGCTCACCAAGAGAGAGCGGGAGAGTCCAGTACTTC.

The chain carries TRBV24-1 and TRBJ2-1, with 9 bases matching TRBD1. The CDR3 spans 16 residues. Germline trimming cut 5 bases from V and 6 bases from J; bases unmatched to any gene: 10. Per germline, CDR1 KGHDR and CDR2 SFDVKD. In DNA, the CDR3 is TGTGCCACCAGTGCCCCGCCGGGACAGGGAACCAATGAGCAGTTCTTC. This gives the protein CATSAPPGQGTNEQFF.

The chain links TRBV12-3 or TRBV12-4 to TRBJ1-2; TRBD1 aligns across 7 bases. V was clipped by 5 bases and J by 7 bases; unmatched bases: 7. CDR3 size: 13 residues. This CDR3 is CASSQDREFGYTF. CDR3 nucleotides: TGTGCCAGCAGTCAAGACAGGGAATTTGGCTACACCTTC.

This clone was observed a handful of times. V gene TRBV18 combines with J gene TRBJ1-1, with TRBD1 matching 7 bases. Germline loops: CDR1 KGHSH, CDR2 LQKENI. V shed 0 bases and J 4 bases; nucleotides not matched to a gene: 5. The CDR3 is made up of 15 amino acids. The CDR3: CASSPPNRGGTEAFF. The DNA for the CDR3 is TGTGCCAGCTCACCACCGAACAGGGGAGGCACTGAAGCTTTCTTT.

The sample holds one count of this clone. Here the CDR3 reads CASSWGLDSGEQFF. The CDR3 DNA is TGTGCCAGCAGCTGGGGACTCGATTCGGGTGAGCAGTTCTTC. The chain has TRBV7-9 and TRBJ2-1; D is perhaps TRBD2 (6 bases). CDR1 SEHNR and CDR2 FQNEAQ come from the germline V gene (reference sequence). The CDR3 has 14 amino acids. V was pared by 4 bases and J by 9 bases, with 16 bases between.

V gene TRBV5-5 combines with J gene TRBJ1-3, with D hard to call. The germline V and J ends were trimmed by 0 bases and 0 bases, with 4 bases remaining between them. The germline gives CDR1 SGHKS, CDR2 YYEKEE (reference sequence). This CDR3 comprises 14 residues. The CDR3 reads CASSLGYSGNTIYF. The CDR3 nucleotides are TGTGCCAGCAGCTTGGGTTACTCTGGAAACACCATATATTTT. The full variable domain, with the rest looked up from reference TRBV5-5 and TRBJ1-3, is DAGVTQSPTHLIKTRGQQVTLRCSPISGHKSVSWYQQVLGQGPQFIFQYYEKEERGRGNFPDRFSARQFPNYSSELNVNALLLGDSALYLCASSLGYSGNTIYFGEGSWLTVV.

The chain uses TRBV7-9 and TRBJ1-1, with TRBD1 matching over 7 bases. The germline V gene encodes CDR1 SEHNR and CDR2 FQNEAQ (reference sequence). This CDR3 has 15 residues. V shed 4 bases and J 11 bases; nucleotides not matched to a gene: 16. The CDR3 DNA follows: TGTGCCAGCAGCTCCCCCCCGGGACAGATAATGTGGGCTTTCTTT. The encoded protein is CASSSPPGQIMWAFF.

This CDR3 is CASSALETGFPDTQYF. The CDR3 coding sequence is TGTGCCAGCAGCGCCCTAGAGACAGGTTTCCCAGATACGCAGTATTTT. This chain connects TRBV9 to TRBJ2-3, with D maybe TRBD1 (6 bases). Germline V CDR1 and CDR2: SGDLS, YYNGEE. V gave up 3 bases and J gave up 4 bases, with 18 bases separating them. The CDR3 loop spans 16 amino acids.

The chain employs TRBV13 and TRBJ2-3; 12 bases match TRBD2. The CDR3 totals 19 residues. From germline, CDR1 is PRHDT and CDR2 FYEKMQ (reference sequence). The ends lost 1 base at V and 1 base at J; junction bases unmatched: 9. The CDR3 loop is CASSLEGLAGPGGTDTQYF. The CDR3 nucleotides read TGTGCCAGCAGCTTAGAGGGACTAGCGGGCCCCGGGGGCACAGATACGCAGTATTTT.

The chain carries TRBV27 and TRBJ2-1, with D unclear. V was shortened by 4 bases and J by 4 bases, with 11 bases between the two germline ends. The germline gives CDR1 MNHEY, CDR2 SMNVEV (reference sequence). The CDR3 sequence is 14 residues long. CDR3 residues: CASSSGQNYNEQFF. The CDR3, as DNA: TGTGCCAGCAGTTCGGGTCAGAATTACAATGAGCAGTTCTTC.

V is TRBV28 and J is TRBJ1-3; unclear D gene. V dropped 1 base and J dropped 7 bases, with 8 bases sitting between them. Germline V gene lookup returns CDR1 MDHEN and CDR2 SYDVKM. CDR3 length: 13 residues. The CDR3 reads CASSLSGKNTIYF. CDR3 sequence (DNA): TGTGCCAGCAGTTTATCCGGGAAGAACACCATATATTTT.

The DNA for the CDR3 is TGCGCCAGCGAACAGGGTAACGAGCAGTACGTC. It yields the protein CASEQGNEQYV. The J gene is TRBJ2-7, the V gene TRBV10-2; possible D gene TRBD1, 6 bases. Germline loops: CDR1 WSHSY, CDR2 SAAADI. The CDR3 runs to 11 residues. V was shortened by 8 bases and J by 5 bases, with 10 bases between the two germline ends.

The chain employs TRBV6-6 and TRBJ1-4; no firm D call. There are 16 residues in the CDR3. Germline CDR1 and CDR2: MNHNY and SVGAGI (reference sequence). V was shortened by 5 bases and J by 4 bases, with 17 bases between the two germline ends. CDR3 amino acids: CASSKTTGNINEKLFF. Here the CDR3 DNA reads TGTGCCAGCAGTAAAACGACGGGGAACATTAATGAAAAACTGTTTTTT.

The chain links TRBV20-1 to TRBJ1-1; D is unresolved. CDR1 is DFQATT, CDR2 SNEGSKA, per germline (reference sequence). V was cut by 3 bases and J by 1 base, with 12 bases left in between. The CDR3 length is 14 residues. CDR3 sequence: CSASNAQPNTEAFF. DNA for the CDR3: TGCAGTGCTAGTAACGCACAGCCGAACACTGAAGCTTTCTTT.